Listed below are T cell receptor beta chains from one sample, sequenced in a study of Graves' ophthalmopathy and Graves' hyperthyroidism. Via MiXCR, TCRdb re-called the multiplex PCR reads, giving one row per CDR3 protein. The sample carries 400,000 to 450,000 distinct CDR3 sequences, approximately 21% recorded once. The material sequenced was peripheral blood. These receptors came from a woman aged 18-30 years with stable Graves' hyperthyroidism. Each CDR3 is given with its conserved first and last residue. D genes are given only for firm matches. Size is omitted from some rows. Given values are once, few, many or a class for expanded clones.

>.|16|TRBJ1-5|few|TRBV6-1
TGTGCCAGCAGTCCGGACGCCCCGGTGAGCAATCAGCCCCAGCATTTT
CASSPDAPVSNQPQHF
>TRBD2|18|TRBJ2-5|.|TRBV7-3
TGTGCCAGCAGCTTCCCTTGCCCGCGGGGGTCCAACCAAGAGACCCAGTACTTC
CASSFPCPRGSNQETQYF
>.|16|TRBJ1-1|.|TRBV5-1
TGCGCCAGCAGCTTGGATCCTGGGGTATCGAACACTGAAGCTTTCTTT
CASSLDPGVSNTEAFF
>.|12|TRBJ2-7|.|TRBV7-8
TGTGCCAGCAGTTCGAGGACTATCGAGCAGTACTTC
CASSSRTIEQYF
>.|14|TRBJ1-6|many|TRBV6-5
TGTGCCAGCAGTTACGAGGGTTGGCGATCACCCCTCCACTTT
CASSYEGWRSPLHF
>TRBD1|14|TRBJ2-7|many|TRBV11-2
TGTGCCAGCAGCTTGTCGGGACAGGTGTACGAGCAGTACTTC
CASSLSGQVYEQYF
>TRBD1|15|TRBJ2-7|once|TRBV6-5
TGTGCCAGCAGTTCCGTCCCAGGGGGCGGTTACGAGCAGTACTTC
CASSSVPGGGYEQYF
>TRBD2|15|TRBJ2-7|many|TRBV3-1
TGTGCCAGCAGCCATGAGGGACTAGCGGGAGGGGAGCAGTACTTC
CASSHEGLAGGEQYF
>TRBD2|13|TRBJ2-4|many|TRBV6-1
TGTGCCAGCGGGCGGGAGGCCAAAAACATTCAGTACTTC
CASGREAKNIQYF
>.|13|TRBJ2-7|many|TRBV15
TGTGCCACCAGCAGAGATCGTTGGGGGGAGCAGTACTTC
CATSRDRWGEQYF
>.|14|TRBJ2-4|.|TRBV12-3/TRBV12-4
TGTGCCAGCAGATCCTACGGGGGCAAAAACATTCAGTACTTC
CASRSYGGKNIQYF
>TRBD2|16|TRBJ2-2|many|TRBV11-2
TGTGCCAGCAGCCTGACTAGCGGGAGTGATACCGGGGAGCTGTTTTTT
CASSLTSGSDTGELFF
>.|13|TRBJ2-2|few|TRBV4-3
TGCGCCAGCAGCCAGCCGAGGGGCGGGGAGCTGTTTTTT
CASSQPRGGELFF
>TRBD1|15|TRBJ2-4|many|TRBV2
TGTGCCAGCAGTCCAGACCGGGACAGGGTTAACATTCAGTACTTC
CASSPDRDRVNIQYF
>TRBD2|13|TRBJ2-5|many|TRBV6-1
TGTGCCAGCAGCCCCGGGACTAGCGGGAGCCAGTACTTC
CASSPGTSGSQYF
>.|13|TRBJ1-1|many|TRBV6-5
TGTGCCAGCAGTTGGAGACGGAACACTGAAGCTTTCTTT
CASSWRRNTEAFF
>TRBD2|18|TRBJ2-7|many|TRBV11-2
TGTGCCAGCAGCGCTTTGGGTAGGACTAGCGGGAAAACCTACGAGCAGTACTTC
CASSALGRTSGKTYEQYF
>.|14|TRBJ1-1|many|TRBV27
TGTGCCAGCAGTTCGTATTTCATGAACACTGAAGCTTTCTTT
CASSSYFMNTEAFF
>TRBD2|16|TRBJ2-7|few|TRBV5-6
TGTGCCAGTAAGTCGACTAGCGGGGGGCATACCTACGAGCAGTACTTC
CASKSTSGGHTYEQYF
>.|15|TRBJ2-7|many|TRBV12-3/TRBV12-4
TGTGCCAGCAGTTTAGGCAGGGAAGGAGTGTACGAGCAGTACTTC
CASSLGREGVYEQYF
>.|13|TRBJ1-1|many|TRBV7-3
TGTGCCAGCAGCGCAACGGGAAACACTGAAGCTTTCTTT
CASSATGNTEAFF
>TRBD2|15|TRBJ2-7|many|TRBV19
TGTGCCAGTAGTATGACACTAGCGGTCTCCTACGAGCAGTACTTC
CASSMTLAVSYEQYF
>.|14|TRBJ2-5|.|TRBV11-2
TGTGCCAGCAGCCCGCTCGGGGGCGTTGAGACCCAGTACTTC
CASSPLGGVETQYF
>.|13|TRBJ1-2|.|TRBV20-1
TGCAGTCCCATGAGGGAGGGCAACTATGGCTACACCTTC
CSPMREGNYGYTF
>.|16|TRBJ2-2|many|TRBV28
TGTGCCAGCAGACGGAACAAATTCGCGAACACCGGGGAGCTGTTTTTT
CASRRNKFANTGELFF
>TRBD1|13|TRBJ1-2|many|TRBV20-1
TGCAGTGCCACGACAGGGGAGATCTATGGCTACACCTTC
CSATTGEIYGYTF
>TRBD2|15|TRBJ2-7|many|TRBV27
TGTGCCAGCAGTTTAGGTCCTAGCGGACCCTACGAGCAGTACTTC
CASSLGPSGPYEQYF
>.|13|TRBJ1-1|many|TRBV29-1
TGCAGCGTTGAAGAGAACGTGAACACTGAAGCTTTCTTT
CSVEENVNTEAFF
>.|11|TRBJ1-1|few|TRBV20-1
TGCAGTGCTAGGGACTACACTGAAGCTTTCTTT
CSARDYTEAFF
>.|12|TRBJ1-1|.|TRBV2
TGTGCCAGCGGGGGTGGAAGCGATGAAGCTTTCTTT
CASGGGSDEAFF
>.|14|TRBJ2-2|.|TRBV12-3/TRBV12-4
TGTGCCAGCACCTCGGACGGAGACACCGGGGAGCTGTTTTTT
CASTSDGDTGELFF
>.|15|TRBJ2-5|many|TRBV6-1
TGTGCCAGCAGTGAAGGGGGGACGTACCAAGAGACCCAGTACTTC
CASSEGGTYQETQYF
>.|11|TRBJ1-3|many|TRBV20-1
TGCAGTGCCTACTCTGGAAACACCATATATTTT
CSAYSGNTIYF
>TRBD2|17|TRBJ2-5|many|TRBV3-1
TGTGCCAGCAGCCAAGGGGGGGTTAGCGGGAGAGGGGAGACCCAGTACTTC
CASSQGGVSGRGETQYF
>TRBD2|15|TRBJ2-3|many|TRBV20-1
TGCAGTGCTACCGGTGGCGGGAGGGCCGCAGATACGCAGTATTTT
CSATGGGRAADTQYF
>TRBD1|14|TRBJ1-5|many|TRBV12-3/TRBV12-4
TGTGCCAGCAGTAAGGGACAGGGGGGTCAGCCCCAGCATTTT
CASSKGQGGQPQHF
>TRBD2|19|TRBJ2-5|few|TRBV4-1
TGCGCCAGCAGCCAAGATACTCGACTAGCGGGAAGGTACCAAGAGACCCAGTACTTC
CASSQDTRLAGRYQETQYF
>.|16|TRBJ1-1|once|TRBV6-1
TGTGCCAGCAGTGAAGCCTGGGGAAGTGGGAACACTGAAGCTTTCTTT
CASSEAWGSGNTEAFF
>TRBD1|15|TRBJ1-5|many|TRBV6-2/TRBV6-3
TGTGCCAGCAGAAGACAGGGGTATAGCAATCAGCCCCAGCATTTT
CASRRQGYSNQPQHF
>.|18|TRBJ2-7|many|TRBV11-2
TGTGCCAGCAGCTTTGGCCCCGCGAGGGTGGGGGATACCTACGAGCAGTACTTC
CASSFGPARVGDTYEQYF
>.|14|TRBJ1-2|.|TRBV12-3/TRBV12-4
TGTGCCGGCAGCCCCCTCACAGGGAAGAGCGGCTACAGCTTC
CAGSPLTGKSGYSF